This T cell receptor beta chain was profiled in a study of T cell responses to AZD1222 COVID-19 vaccine. V gave up 6 bases and J gave up 10 bases; unmatched junction bases: 3. This CDR3 region has 13 residues. CDR1 and CDR2 (germline): MNHEY, SVGAGI. Produced via immunoSEQ multiplex PCR; TCRdb's table is partial and in-frame only. This table holds some 200,000 clones, 94% found once. The receptor was isolated from an adult who received the MenACWY meningococcal vaccine as a control. This specimen was peripheral blood, taken 28 days after the second dose of the MenACWY control vaccine. This sequence joins TRBV6-5 and TRBJ1-4, with 12 bases that match TRBD1. This chain's CDR3 is CASRGQGAGKLFF. The DNA for the CDR3 is TGTGCCAGCAGGGGACAGGGGGCCGGAAAACTGTTTTTT.